This T cell receptor beta chain was retrieved from a study of blood T cell repertoires in COVID-19 (dated by TCRdb to the early 2020s). A note on the overall study: Samples from collaborators originated in the United States, Italy and Spain and spanned both the acute and convalescent phases of COVID-19. Samples came from the ongoing ImmuneRACE study (first 160 participants) plus 1,254 subjects from 6 global collaborators. HLA class I and class II types, where available, came from metadata supplied by the sample provider rather than from assay-based typing. Subjects who had been exposed to COVID-19, were actively infected with it, or had recovered from it provided the deeply sampled blood TCRbeta repertoires that made up the dataset. Sample metadata almost always included a de-identified subject ID, COVID-19 status, age in years and sex. The material from the prospective study consisted of cDNA or gDNA derived from T cells, B-cell-depleted T cells, or PBMCs. A freely available public database, intended as a resource for researchers studying the immune response to SARS-CoV-2, is where the repertoires were released.

One collaborating source in Seattle enrolled patients during active infection and followed them longitudinally through the course of disease. Whole blood was collected in K2EDTA tubes by collaborating institutions according to the institutions' own protocols. For TCRbeta analysis, collaborators shipped samples in one of three forms: frozen whole blood, isolated PBMCs, or DNA extracted from either of those sample types. TCRbeta CDR3 regions were amplified from genomic DNA by means of the immunoSEQ Assay, a bias-controlled multiplex PCR. In the paper's pipeline: The number of nucleated cells in each sample was estimated from the amplification of reference gene primers within the assay. To quantify the absolute abundance of each unique TCRbeta CDR3 rearrangement, sequence reads were collapsed and filtered. For each sample, productive Simpson clonality was calculated as the square root of Simpson's diversity index across productive rearrangements. TCRdb carries this immuneACCESS record with in-frame sequences only. Its versions omit some clonotypes, under half of them owing to an unresolved V gene in the studies checked, with the rest unexplained. V and J calls and clone size are those listed in that table; D and trimming were worked out from the DNA. The sample table contains 500,000 to 600,000 clones; only one count was recorded for around nine tenths of them. In total, the top ten clones hold about 8% of the sample.

As concerns this clone: This receptor's antigen is unknown. No base-level quality is on record; no much larger clone is a single base apart.

Results the study describes overall, beyond this receptor: Clinical and demographic metadata were provided uncurated, with the amount varying by source and participant.

This sequence was found in a woman in her 50s with COVID-19, enrolled during active disease. Specimen: peripheral blood.

The CDR3 in this case is CAISAMDRVGNEQFF. The DNA is as follows: TGTGCCATCAGTGCCATGGACAGGGTGGGGAATGAGCAGTTCTTC. In this chain, TRBV10-3 is recombined with TRBJ2-1; 8 central bases correspond to TRBD1. Reading the germline V gene gives CDR1 ENHRY and CDR2 SYGVKD. Spanning cysteine to phenylalanine, the CDR3 consists of 15 amino acids. Here the CDR3 DNA is all that survives: 45 bases in frame from base 1. Germline trimming amounts to 4 bases on V and 7 bases on J, with 9 as the count of junction bases outside the gene matches.